Listed below are T cell receptor beta chains from one sample, sequenced in a study. TCRdb recomputed calls from the 5' RACE reads with MiXCR, one row per CDR3 protein. The sample lists some 45,000 distinct CDR3 sequences; around a quarter were seen once. The sample consisted of naive CD4+ T cells sorted from blood. These TCRs come from a female donor with breast cancer. CDR3s include the opening cysteine and the closing phenylalanine or tryptophan. The order of the fields is V gene, J gene, CDR3 protein.

>TRBV6-1|TRBJ2-7
CASSPTPRERREEQYF
>TRBV12-3/TRBV12-4|TRBJ1-5
CASSQRQGEYQPQHF
>TRBV9|TRBJ2-7
CASSLDGGQGEQYF
>TRBV2|TRBJ2-4
CASSYPGTKDIQYF
>TRBV20-1|TRBJ1-2
CSARDGGNYGYTF
>TRBV6-1|TRBJ2-4
CASSEARIKRIQYF
>TRBV4-2|TRBJ2-7
CASSQVLSVQVSYEQYF
>TRBV4-1|TRBJ1-2
CASSQGSGDYGYTF
>TRBV7-2|TRBJ1-3
CASSPRGYGNTIYF
>TRBV20-1|TRBJ2-1
CSASDGRGNEQFF
>TRBV7-9|TRBJ2-1
CASSLGGGMYNEQFF
>TRBV6-5|TRBJ1-4
CASSYGLGGNEKLFF
>TRBV7-2|TRBJ1-5
CASRERSNQPQHF
>TRBV9|TRBJ2-7
CASSPRGTYEQYF
>TRBV6-5|TRBJ1-1
CASSARREGTEAFF
>TRBV5-5|TRBJ2-3
CASSSPREDFAGGTDTQYF
>TRBV4-2|TRBJ2-5
CASSQGTSQTQYF
>TRBV6-2/TRBV6-3|TRBJ1-1
CASSYIFGRQDTEAFF
>TRBV2|TRBJ2-2
CASSELAGGLNTGELFF
>TRBV5-1|TRBJ2-1
CASSLDGASGRNEQFF
>TRBV5-5|TRBJ2-3
CASSPSRVTDTQYF
>TRBV6-5|TRBJ2-6
CASSQRGPGANVLTF
>TRBV5-6|TRBJ2-1
CASSLGELRLSSYNEQFF
>TRBV3-1|TRBJ2-5
CASSQDGSQIYF
>TRBV7-8|TRBJ2-1
CASSLAGTDPSYNEQFF
>TRBV7-9|TRBJ2-2
CASSFGTGELFF
>TRBV3-1|TRBJ2-1
CASSPTGNVEQFF
>TRBV28|TRBJ1-4
CASSYSDEKLFF
>TRBV28|TRBJ1-2
CASSLPTINQGMGGYTF
>TRBV10-3|TRBJ2-1
CAINGLAGGSSYNEQFF
>TRBV20-1|TRBJ2-1
CSAGQGYNEQFF
>TRBV2|TRBJ2-6
CASTGGTGANVLTF
>TRBV6-2/TRBV6-3|TRBJ1-2
CAIEGVYGYTF
>TRBV6-2/TRBV6-3|TRBJ2-1
CASSPTPPTYNEQFF
>TRBV6-1|TRBJ2-7
CASSGTTYEQYF
>TRBV5-1|TRBJ1-1
CASSLEKTGLGTEAFF